This is a list of T cell receptor beta chains from one sample in a study of blood T cell repertoires in COVID-19. Only in-frame clones appear in the TCRdb table, and some are missing; sequencing was by immunoSEQ multiplex PCR. The profile shows roughly 80,000 clones, around 90% of them singletons. Sequencing was performed on peripheral blood. Receptors were obtained from a human donor in a cohort sampled during active COVID-19. CDR3s include the opening cysteine and the closing phenylalanine or tryptophan. A D gene is named only where the DNA matches it firmly. The size of a clone is reported for some rows only, either as once, few or many, or as a class for expanded clones.

clone_size,v_call,d_call,j_call,cdr3_nt,cdr3_aa
-,TRBV6-4,TRBD2,TRBJ2-1,TGTGCCAGCAGTATGGGGGGGTACAATGAGCAGTTCTTC,CASSMGGYNEQFF
-,TRBV3-1/TRBV3-2,-,TRBJ1-4,TGTGCCAGCAGCCAAGATTATACAGGACCAACTAATGAAAAACTGTTTTTT,CASSQDYTGPTNEKLFF
-,TRBV6-6,-,TRBJ1-5,TGTGCCAGCAGTTACTCCCAATCGGGATTTATGCAGCCCCAGCATTTT,CASSYSQSGFMQPQHF
-,TRBV5-8,TRBD2,TRBJ2-7,TGTGCCAGCAGCTTGAGGCGGGGGGACTTTCGGGAGCAGTACTTC,CASSLRRGDFREQYF
-,TRBV10-3,-,TRBJ2-2,TGTGCCATCAGGGAGACGGTGAACACCGGGGAGCTGTTTTTT,CAIRETVNTGELFF
-,TRBV19,-,TRBJ1-1,TGTGCCAGTAGTCTAAAGGGGGACACTGAAGCTTTCTTT,CASSLKGDTEAFF
-,TRBV5-6,-,TRBJ2-7,TGTGCCAGCAGCCTAAATACCTACGAGCAGTACTTC,CASSLNTYEQYF
-,TRBV10-3,-,TRBJ2-7,TGTGCCATCAGTGAGCCCAGGATTTCCTACGAGCAGTACTTC,CAISEPRISYEQYF
-,TRBV11-1,-,TRBJ2-1,TGTGCCAGCAGCTTAATAGCAATATACTACAATGAGCAGTTCTTC,CASSLIAIYYNEQFF
-,TRBV5-1,-,TRBJ2-1,TGCGCCAGCAGCTTGTCCCCCGGGGAGGTTAATGAGCAGTTCTTC,CASSLSPGEVNEQFF
few,TRBV30,TRBD1,TRBJ1-5,TGTGCCTGGACGACAGGGGGCGGGAATCAGCCCCAGCATTTT,CAWTTGGGNQPQHF
-,TRBV19,-,TRBJ2-5,TGTGCCAGTAGTTTGGACAGAGAGGAGACCCAGTACTTC,CASSLDREETQYF
-,TRBV7-2,TRBD1,TRBJ2-7,TGTGCCAGCAGCTTGGACAGGGGGACCTACGAGCAGTACTTC,CASSLDRGTYEQYF
-,TRBV4-1,-,TRBJ1-5,TGCGCCAGCAGCCCCTCTCCGAACGGGGATCAGCCCCAGCATTTT,CASSPSPNGDQPQHF
-,TRBV7-2,TRBD2,TRBJ2-5,TGTGCCAGCAGCCCCCCCCCTAGCGGACCCCAAGAGACCCAGTACTTC,CASSPPPSGPQETQYF
-,TRBV6-4,TRBD1,TRBJ2-3,TGTGCCAGCAGTCGGGACAGAAGCACAGATACGCAGTATTTT,CASSRDRSTDTQYF
few,TRBV4-1,TRBD1,TRBJ2-7,TGCGCCAGCAGCCAACCCGTTCCCCGGGACAGGGGCCCCTACGAGCAGTACTTC,CASSQPVPRDRGPYEQYF
-,TRBV27,-,TRBJ2-7,TGTGCCAGCAGTCCCCTACAAAGCGGAAGCTCCTACGAGCAGTACTTC,CASSPLQSGSSYEQYF
-,TRBV5-1,TRBD2,TRBJ2-2,TGCGCCAGCAAGGAGTTACCGTTAGCGGGAGTCGGGACCGGGGAGCTGTTTTTT,CASKELPLAGVGTGELFF
few,TRBV27,TRBD2,TRBJ2-3,TGTGCCAGCAGTTTAGCTAGCGGGAGCGCAGATACGCAGTATTTT,CASSLASGSADTQYF
-,TRBV29-1,-,TRBJ2-2,TGCAGCGTTGGGGCCAGGACGAACACCGGGGAGCTGTTTTTT,CSVGARTNTGELFF